Each of the 32 T cell receptor beta chains below was sequenced from the same sample in a study of T cell changes during pregnancy in multiple sclerosis (dated by TCRdb to between 2018 and 2021). Library prep was done by the immunoSEQ multiplex PCR assay. Entries here come from immuneACCESS through TCRdb and include only in-frame sequences with V and J called. Some clones fail to appear in such tables; in the studies checked, an unresolved V gene covers under half of the shortfall, and the cause of the remainder is unknown. The sample yields 20,000 or so clones; roughly 89% were counted once. Jointly, the top ten make up roughly 5% of the sample. This specimen was CD8+ T cells from peripheral blood mononuclear cells, taken in the second trimester of pregnancy. These receptors came from a female donor in good health, enrolled as a control in a pregnancy study.

The chain combines TRBV28 with TRBJ2-5; 8 bases agree with TRBD1. CDR1 and CDR2 from the germline V gene are MDHEN and SYDVKM. The CDR3 is 14 residues long. Losses at the gene ends were 5 bases for V and 7 bases for J; bases not matched to a gene: 9. The CDR3 reads CASSPSGQGGTQYF. CDR3 nucleotides: TGTGCCAGCAGTCCGAGTGGACAGGGCGGGACCCAGTACTTC. The full variable domain, completed using reference TRBV28 and TRBJ2-5, is DVKVTQSSRYLVKRTGEKVFLECVQDMDHENMFWYRQDPGLGLRLIYFSYDVKMKEKGDIPEGYSVSREKKERFSLILESASTNQTSMYLCASSPSGQGGTQYFGPGTRLLVL.

The chain couples TRBV7-9 to TRBJ1-1, with D maybe TRBD1 (6 bases). Germline CDR1 reads SEHNR; CDR2 reads FQNEAQ (reference sequence). V was trimmed by 4 bases and J by 4 bases, leaving 10 bases between them. The CDR3 covers 13 residues. In nucleotides, the CDR3 is TGTGCCAGCAGCTCAGGGGCTTTCACTGAAGCTTTCTTT. It translates to CASSSGAFTEAFF.

The CDR3 sequence is CASSLGPPTSYEQYF. The DNA of the CDR3 is TGTGCCAGCAGCTTGGGGCCTCCGACCTCCTACGAGCAGTACTTC. The chain couples TRBV7-6 to TRBJ2-7; a weak D match, TRBD1 (5 bases). CDR1 is SGHVS and CDR2 is FNYEAQ in the germline V gene. V dropped 3 bases and J dropped 0 bases, with 12 bases sitting between them. The CDR3 runs to 15 residues.

This sequence joins TRBV4-2 and TRBJ2-7, with TRBD2 matching 11 bases. The CDR3 has 15 residues. From germline, CDR1 is LGHNA and CDR2 YNFKEQ. The V and J ends lost 5 bases and 3 bases, in that order; junction bases with no gene match: 6. DNA for the CDR3: TGTGCCAGCAGCATGGGACTAGCGGTAGGCTACGAGCAGTACTTC. Its translation: CASSMGLAVGYEQYF.

This clone was recorded a few times. V gene TRBV7-9 combines with J gene TRBJ2-7; tentative D call: TRBD2 (7 bases). V dropped 5 bases and J dropped 0 bases, with 20 bases sitting between them. Germline CDR1 SEHNR, CDR2 FQNEAQ (reference sequence). The CDR3 has 17 amino acids. CDR3 bases: TGTGCCAGCAGCCCTCGGGTGGGGGGGCGCCTCTCCTACGAGCAGTACTTC. Translating gives CASSPRVGGRLSYEQYF. Full variable domain (outside the CDR3, taken from reference TRBV7-9 and TRBJ2-7): DTGVSQNPRHKITKRGQNVTFRCDPISEHNRLYWYRQTLGQGPEFLTYFQNEAQLEKSRLLSDRFSAERPKGSFSTLEIQRTEQGDSAMYLCASSPRVGGRLSYEQYFGPGTRLTVT.

The rearrangement uses TRBV5-1 and TRBJ2-1, with D possibly TRBD2 on 5 matching bases. CDR1 is SGHRS, CDR2 YFSETQ, per germline. The CDR3 loop spans 16 amino acids. V was cut by 4 bases and J by 8 bases, with 22 bases left in between. The CDR3 reads CASSAPSSRGVHEQFF. The CDR3 DNA follows: TGCGCCAGCAGCGCCCCTAGCTCCCGGGGTGTCCATGAGCAGTTCTTC.

The V and J genes are TRBV6-6 and TRBJ1-2; D is unresolved. From germline, CDR1 is MNHNY and CDR2 SVGAGI (reference sequence). This CDR3 is 13 amino acids long. V lost 10 bases to trimming and J lost 5 bases, with 17 bases between them. The CDR3: CATLAGSVYGYTF. CDR3 nucleotides: TGTGCCACCCTCGCGGGGTCGGTTTATGGCTACACCTTC.

This chain connects TRBV9 to TRBJ2-3, with TRBD2 matching 8 bases. V lost 1 base, J lost 8 bases, and 12 bases stayed unmatched. This CDR3 spans 16 amino acids. CDR1 is SGDLS, CDR2 YYNGEE, per germline. The CDR3 DNA reads as TGTGCCAGCAGCGTATATCTGGCGGGAGGCTCTGGTACGCAGTATTTT. Protein sequence: CASSVYLAGGSGTQYF.

V gene TRBV4-3 combines with J gene TRBJ2-5; 7 nucleotides agree with TRBD1. V lost 4 bases to trimming and J lost 1 base; unmatched junction nucleotides: 6. This CDR3 is 15 amino acids long. CDR1 is LGHNA, CDR2 YSLEER, per germline. CDR3 in DNA: TGCGCCAGCAGCCCATACCGGGACAGCCAAGAGACCCAGTACTTC. Protein sequence: CASSPYRDSQETQYF.

The V call is TRBV27, the J call TRBJ2-3; 8 nucleotides match TRBD2. This CDR3 is built from 15 residues. Unmatched junction bases numbered 3, after V lost 2 bases and J lost 2 bases. Germline CDR1 and CDR2: MNHEY and SMNVEV (reference sequence). The CDR3: CASSLGAGDTDTQYF. In DNA, the CDR3 is TGTGCCAGCAGTTTAGGAGCGGGAGACACAGATACGCAGTATTTT.

By share of the sample, this clone is medium-sized. V and J are TRBV10-3 and TRBJ1-3; unclear D gene. Between the trimmed V and J ends, which lost 5 bases and 0 bases, there was a span of 11 bases. CDR1 is ENHRY, CDR2 SYGVKD, per germline. The CDR3 loop spans 15 amino acids. The CDR3 spells CAISPLQNSGNTIYF. The DNA for the CDR3 is TGTGCCATCAGTCCACTTCAAAACTCTGGAAACACCATATATTTT.

The chain is built from TRBV4-2 and TRBJ2-5, with D possibly being TRBD2 (5 bases). V shed 0 bases and J shed 2 bases, with 13 bases lying between them. CDR1 and CDR2 from the germline V gene are LGHNA and YNFKEQ. The CDR3 is 16 amino acids. The CDR3 region is CASSQDPGGSQETQYF. CDR3 sequence (DNA): TGTGCCAGCAGCCAAGACCCCGGAGGTTCACAAGAGACCCAGTACTTC.

The V and J genes are TRBV2 and TRBJ1-5; weak D call: TRBD1 (6 bases). In germline, CDR1 is SNHLY, CDR2 FYNNEI. The CDR3 totals 14 residues. The germline V and J ends were trimmed by 6 bases and 6 bases, with 15 bases remaining between them. This chain's CDR3 is CASRGRGESQPQHF. DNA for the CDR3: TGTGCCAGCAGGGGCAGGGGAGAGAGTCAGCCCCAGCATTTT.

V gene TRBV9 combines with J gene TRBJ2-7; 10 bases line up with TRBD2. The V segment lost 0 bases and the J segment 5 bases; nucleotides outside the gene matches: 8. Germline V gives CDR1 SGDLS, CDR2 YYNGEE. The CDR3 runs 16 residues. In DNA form, the CDR3 reads TGTGCCAGCAGCGTAGGGAGCGGGAGGGATTCCGACGAGCAGTACTTC. It specifies CASSVGSGRDSDEQYF.

The V gene is TRBV4-2, the J gene TRBJ2-3; D uncertain. Germline V gives CDR1 LGHNA, CDR2 YNFKEQ. CDR3 size: 14 residues. V lost 1 base, J lost 6 bases, and 11 bases lay in between. CDR3 region: CASSQGASEDTQYF. The DNA for the CDR3 is TGTGCCAGCAGCCAAGGTGCCTCGGAGGATACGCAGTATTTT.

V usage is TRBV10-1 and J usage is TRBJ2-1; 12 bases are a match to TRBD2. V lost 0 bases to trimming and J lost 8 bases; unmatched junction nucleotides: 14. The CDR3 extends over 19 amino acids. The V gene's germline CDR1 is WNHNN and CDR2 SYGVQD (reference sequence). CDR3 sequence (DNA): TGCGCCAGCAGTGAGTCGATTCTGGCTAGCGGGAGGGCCTGGGATGAGCAGTTCTTC. Translation gives CASSESILASGRAWDEQFF.

V usage is TRBV19 and J usage is TRBJ2-7; D not certain. The V end was cut by 5 bases, the J end by 3 bases, with 14 bases between. The CDR3 extends over 14 amino acids. From germline, CDR1 is LNHDA and CDR2 SQIVND (reference sequence). CDR3 bases: TGTGCCAGTAGTCGGCGACTTTTCAGCTACGAGCAGTACTTC. Translated, it gives CASSRRLFSYEQYF.

The chain joins TRBV7-9 to TRBJ2-5, with 10 bases fitting TRBD2. V was clipped by 3 bases and J by 3 bases; unmatched bases: 7. CDR3 length: 16 residues. Germline CDR1 is SEHNR and CDR2 is FQNEAQ (reference sequence). As DNA, the CDR3 is TGTGCCAGCAGCTTTGGAACTAGCGGGATAGAAGAGACCCAGTACTTC. Protein sequence: CASSFGTSGIEETQYF.

V usage is TRBV27 and J usage is TRBJ2-7; D is perhaps TRBD1 (5 bases). CDR3 length: 14 residues. CDR1 and CDR2 (germline): MNHEY, SMNVEV (reference sequence). Trimming shortened V by 3 bases and J by 4 bases, and 13 bases separated the two germline ends. The CDR3 DNA follows: TGTGCCAGCAGTTTCGGGCAGGGAAGGTACGAGCAGTACTTC. Its translation: CASSFGQGRYEQYF.

V and J are TRBV10-3 and TRBJ2-3; 9 bases agree with TRBD2. The ends lost 4 bases at V and 0 bases at J; junction bases unmatched: 2. The CDR3 runs 15 residues. Germline assignment: CDR1 ENHRY and CDR2 SYGVKD. CDR3 bases: TGTGCCATCAGTGTTAGCGGGAGTAGCACAGATACGCAGTATTTT. It is translated as CAISVSGSSTDTQYF.

This clone was counted only a few times. The chain employs TRBV2 and TRBJ1-2, with TRBD1 identical over 7 bases. The trim removed 3 bases at V and 7 bases at J, leaving 2 bases unmatched. CDR1 is SNHLY, CDR2 FYNNEI, per germline. This CDR3 has 12 amino acids. CDR3: CASSEGQRGYTF. In DNA form, the CDR3 reads TGTGCCAGCAGTGAGGGACAGCGTGGCTACACCTTC.

The rearrangement links TRBV27 to TRBJ2-5, with 12 bases fitting TRBD2. V dropped 4 bases and J dropped 4; count of bases not matched to a gene: 4. The germline V gene has CDR1 MNHEY and CDR2 SMNVEV (reference sequence). There are 15 residues in the CDR3. The CDR3, as DNA: TGTGCCAGCAGTTCCCTAGCGGGAGGGTTAGAGACCCAGTACTTC. Translation gives CASSSLAGGLETQYF.

The V call is TRBV4-3, the J call TRBJ2-3, with unresolved D. The CDR3 runs 16 residues. Germline V gene data show CDR1 as LGHNA and CDR2 as YSLEER. V was pared by 4 bases and J by 3 bases, with 17 bases between. CDR3 DNA: TGCGCCAGCAGCCTAGAGGTCCGGAGTGGAACAGATACGCAGTATTTT. It specifies CASSLEVRSGTDTQYF.

This chain joins TRBV15 and TRBJ2-7, with 9 bases lining up with TRBD1. Germline lookup yields CDR1 LNHNV and CDR2 YYDKDF (reference sequence). Trimming took 5 bases from V and 2 from J; bases not matched to a gene: 7. The CDR3 has 15 amino acids. The CDR3 bases are TGTGCCACCAGCGCTCCCGGGACAGGGACCTACGAGCAGTACTTC. This codes for CATSAPGTGTYEQYF.

The V and J genes are TRBV30 and TRBJ2-6; no firm D call. This CDR3 is built from 15 residues. The germline gives CDR1 GTSNPN, CDR2 SVGIG (reference sequence). V gave up 0 bases and J gave up 4 bases, with 10 bases separating them. This CDR3 reads CAWSVLRRGANVLTF. The CDR3 nucleotides read TGTGCCTGGAGTGTACTACGGCGAGGGGCCAACGTCCTGACTTTC.

V is TRBV19 and J is TRBJ2-3; D possibly corresponds to TRBD2 (5 bases). V dropped 5 bases and J dropped 4 bases, with 16 bases sitting between them. This CDR3 region has 15 residues. The germline V gene has CDR1 LNHDA and CDR2 SQIVND (reference sequence). CDR3 residues: CASSLPGPGADTQYF. Here the CDR3 DNA reads TGTGCCAGTAGTCTACCGGGCCCCGGGGCAGATACGCAGTATTTT. Full variable domain (rest looked up from reference TRBV19 and TRBJ2-3): DGGITQSPKYLFRKEGQNVTLSCEQNLNHDAMYWYRQDPGQGLRLIYYSQIVNDFQKGDIAEGYSVSREKKESFPLTVTSAQKNPTAFYLCASSLPGPGADTQYFGPGTRLTVL.

The chain uses TRBV30 and TRBJ1-4, with D maybe TRBD1 (5 bases). The V gene lost 7 bases and the J gene lost 10 bases, with 19 bases spanning the gap. In germline, CDR1 is GTSNPN, CDR2 SVGIG (reference sequence). This CDR3 is 13 amino acids long. CDR3 protein: CASSGGAQGKLFF. CDR3 DNA sequence: TGTGCCTCCTCCGGAGGGGCTCAGGGAAAACTGTTTTTT.

The chain combines TRBV5-1 with TRBJ2-7; D unresolved. CDR1 is SGHRS and CDR2 is YFSETQ in the germline V gene. V shed 0 bases and J shed 2 bases, with 6 bases lying between them. The length of the CDR3 is 13 residues. In DNA form, the CDR3 reads TGCGCCAGCAGCTTGGGCGGTCCCTACGAGCAGTACTTC. Translation gives CASSLGGPYEQYF.

This clone was recorded only once. CDR3 coding DNA: TGTGCCAGCAGCCAAGTTGAGACAGGGGGCAATGGCTACACCTTC. It yields the protein CASSQVETGGNGYTF. The chain links TRBV4-2 to TRBJ1-2; 10 bases fit TRBD1. The CDR3 has 15 residues. V trimming: 1 base; J trimming: 6 bases; junction bases outside the gene matches: 5. CDR1 LGHNA and CDR2 YNFKEQ come from the germline V gene.

The chain combines TRBV6-5 with TRBJ2-5; 8 positions match TRBD1. Germline assignment: CDR1 MNHEY and CDR2 SVGAGI. CDR3 length: 14 amino acids. Trimming took 5 bases from V and 1 from J; bases not matched to a gene: 3. The CDR3 loop is CASSRDRGQETQYF. In nucleotides, the CDR3 is TGTGCCAGCAGTAGAGACAGGGGCCAAGAGACCCAGTACTTC.

The rearrangement links TRBV2 to TRBJ2-1; 8 positions agree with TRBD1. The germline V gene encodes CDR1 SNHLY and CDR2 FYNNEI. V shed 7 bases and J 7 bases; nucleotides not matched to a gene: 9. This CDR3 has 14 amino acids. CDR3 protein: CASNQGAITNEQFF. CDR3 nucleotide sequence: TGTGCCAGCAATCAGGGGGCTATTACAAATGAGCAGTTCTTC.

This rearrangement joins TRBV10-3 to TRBJ2-7, with TRBD2 matching over 12 bases. The trim removed 6 bases at V and 0 bases at J, leaving 6 bases unmatched. The length of the CDR3 is 16 residues. The germline gives CDR1 ENHRY, CDR2 SYGVKD. CDR3: CAIRGQTSGSSYEQYF. Written as DNA, the CDR3 is TGTGCCATCAGAGGACAGACTAGCGGGAGCTCCTACGAGCAGTACTTC.